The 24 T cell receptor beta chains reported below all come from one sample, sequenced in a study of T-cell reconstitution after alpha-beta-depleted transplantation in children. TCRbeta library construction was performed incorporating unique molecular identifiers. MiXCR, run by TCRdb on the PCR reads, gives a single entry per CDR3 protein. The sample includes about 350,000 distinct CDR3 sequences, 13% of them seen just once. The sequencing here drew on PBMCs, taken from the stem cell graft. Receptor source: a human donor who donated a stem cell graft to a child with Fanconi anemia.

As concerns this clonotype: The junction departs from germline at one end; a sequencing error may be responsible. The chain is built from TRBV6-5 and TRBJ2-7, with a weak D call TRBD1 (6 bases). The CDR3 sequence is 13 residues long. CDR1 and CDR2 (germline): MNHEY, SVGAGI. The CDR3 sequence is CAISYNGQNDQYF. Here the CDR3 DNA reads TGTGCCATCAGTTACAACGGACAGAACGACCAGTACTTC.

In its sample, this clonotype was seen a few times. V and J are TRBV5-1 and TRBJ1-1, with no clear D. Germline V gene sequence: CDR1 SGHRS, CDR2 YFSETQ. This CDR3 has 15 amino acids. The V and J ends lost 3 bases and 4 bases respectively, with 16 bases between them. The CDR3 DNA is TGCGCCAGCAGCTCAACCGGGATCTCGAGCACTGAAGCTTTCTTT. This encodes CASSSTGISSTEAFF.

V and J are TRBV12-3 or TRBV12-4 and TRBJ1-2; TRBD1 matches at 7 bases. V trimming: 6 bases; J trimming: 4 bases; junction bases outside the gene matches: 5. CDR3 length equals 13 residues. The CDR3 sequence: CASSPGQFYGYTF. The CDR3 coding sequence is TGTGCCAGCAGCCCGGGACAGTTCTATGGCTACACCTTC.

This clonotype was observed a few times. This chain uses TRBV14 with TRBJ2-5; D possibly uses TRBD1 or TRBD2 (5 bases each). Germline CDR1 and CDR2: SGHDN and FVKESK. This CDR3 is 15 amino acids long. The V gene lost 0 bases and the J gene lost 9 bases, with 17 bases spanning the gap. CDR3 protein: CASSQDLGPTGPQYF. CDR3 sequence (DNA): TGTGCCAGCAGCCAAGATTTGGGACCAACGGGGCCCCAGTACTTC.

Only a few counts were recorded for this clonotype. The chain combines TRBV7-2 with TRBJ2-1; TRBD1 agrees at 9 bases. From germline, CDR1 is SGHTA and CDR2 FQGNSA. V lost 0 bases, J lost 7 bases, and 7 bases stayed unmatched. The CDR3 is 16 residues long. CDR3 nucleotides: TGTGCCAGCAGCTTAGCGCCCGGACAGGGGCCGAATGAGCAGTTCTTC. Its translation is CASSLAPGQGPNEQFF.

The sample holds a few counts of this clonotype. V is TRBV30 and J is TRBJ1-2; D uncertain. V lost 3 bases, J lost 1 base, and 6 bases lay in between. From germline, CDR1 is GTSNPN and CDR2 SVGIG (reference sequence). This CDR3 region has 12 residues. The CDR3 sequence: CAWRQLNYGYTF. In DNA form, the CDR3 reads TGTGCCTGGAGACAGCTTAACTATGGCTACACCTTC.

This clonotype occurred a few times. This CDR3 is CASSPLPAGSKETQYF. The CDR3 nucleotides read TGTGCCAGCAGTCCCCTCCCAGCAGGGAGTAAAGAGACCCAGTACTTC. The rearrangement links TRBV12-3 or TRBV12-4 to TRBJ2-5, with D perhaps given as TRBD1 or TRBD2 (5 bases each). V was pared by 5 bases and J by 3 bases, with 19 bases between. The CDR3 covers 16 residues.

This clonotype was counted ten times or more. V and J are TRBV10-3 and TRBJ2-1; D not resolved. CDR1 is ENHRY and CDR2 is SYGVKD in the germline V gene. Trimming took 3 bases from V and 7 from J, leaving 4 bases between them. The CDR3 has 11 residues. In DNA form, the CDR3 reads TGTGCCATCAGTGACGGGAATGAGCAGTTCTTC. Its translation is CAISDGNEQFF.

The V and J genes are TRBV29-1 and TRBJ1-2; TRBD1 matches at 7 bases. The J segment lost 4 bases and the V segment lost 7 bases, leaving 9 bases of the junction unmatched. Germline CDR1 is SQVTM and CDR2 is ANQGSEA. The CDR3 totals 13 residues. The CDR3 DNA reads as TGCAGCGCCATACCCGGGACAGCCTATGGCTACACCTTC. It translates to CSAIPGTAYGYTF.

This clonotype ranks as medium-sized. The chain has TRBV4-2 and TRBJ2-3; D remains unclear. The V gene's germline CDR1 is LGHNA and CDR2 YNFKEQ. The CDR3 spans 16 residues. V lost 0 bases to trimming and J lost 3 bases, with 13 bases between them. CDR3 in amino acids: CASSQEGKPRTDTQYF. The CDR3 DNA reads TGTGCCAGCAGCCAAGAGGGGAAACCCAGAACAGATACGCAGTATTTT.

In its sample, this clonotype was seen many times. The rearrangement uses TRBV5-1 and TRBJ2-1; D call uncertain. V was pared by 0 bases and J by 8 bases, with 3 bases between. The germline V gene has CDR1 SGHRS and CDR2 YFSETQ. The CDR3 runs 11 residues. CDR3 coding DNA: TGCGCCAGCAGCTTGGGGCATGAGCAGTTCTTC. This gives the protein CASSLGHEQFF.

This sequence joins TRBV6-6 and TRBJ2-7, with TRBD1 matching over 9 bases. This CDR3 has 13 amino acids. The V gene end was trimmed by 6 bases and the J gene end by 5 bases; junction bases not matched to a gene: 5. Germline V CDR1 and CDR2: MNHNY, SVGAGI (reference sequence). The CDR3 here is CASRQGAPDEQYF. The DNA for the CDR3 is TGTGCCAGCAGACAGGGGGCCCCAGACGAGCAGTACTTC.

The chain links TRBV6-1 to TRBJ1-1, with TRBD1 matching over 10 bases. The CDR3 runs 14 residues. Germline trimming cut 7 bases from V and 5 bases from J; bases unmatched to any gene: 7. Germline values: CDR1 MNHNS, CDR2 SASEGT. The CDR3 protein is CASNQGQGFTEAFF. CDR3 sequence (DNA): TGTGCCAGCAACCAGGGACAGGGGTTTACTGAAGCTTTCTTT.

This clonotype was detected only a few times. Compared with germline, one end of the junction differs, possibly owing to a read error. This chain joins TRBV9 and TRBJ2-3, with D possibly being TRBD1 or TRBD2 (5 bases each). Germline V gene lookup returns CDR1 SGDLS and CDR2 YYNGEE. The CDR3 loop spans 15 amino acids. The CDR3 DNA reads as TGTGCCAGCAGGGTAGAGGGGCGTCCCACAGATACGCAGTATTTT. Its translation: CASRVEGRPTDTQYF. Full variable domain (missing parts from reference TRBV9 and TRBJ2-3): DSGVTQTPKHLITATGQRVTLRCSPRSGDLSVYWYQQSLDQGLQFLIQYYNGEERAKGNILERFSAQQFPDLHSELNLSSLELGDSALYFCASRVEGRPTDTQYFGPGTRLTVL.

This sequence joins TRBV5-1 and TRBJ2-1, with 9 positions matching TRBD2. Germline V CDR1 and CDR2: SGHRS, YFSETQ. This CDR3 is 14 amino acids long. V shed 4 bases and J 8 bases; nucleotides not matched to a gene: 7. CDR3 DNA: TGCGCCAGCAGCCCAGGACTAGCGATCCATGAGCAGTTCTTC. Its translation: CASSPGLAIHEQFF.

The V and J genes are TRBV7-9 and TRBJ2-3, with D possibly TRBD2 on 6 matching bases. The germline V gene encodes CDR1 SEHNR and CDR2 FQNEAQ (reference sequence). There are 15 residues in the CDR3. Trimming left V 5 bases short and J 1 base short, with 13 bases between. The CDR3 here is CASSPMGTRTDTQYF. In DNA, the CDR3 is TGTGCCAGCAGCCCCATGGGGACTCGCACAGATACGCAGTATTTT.

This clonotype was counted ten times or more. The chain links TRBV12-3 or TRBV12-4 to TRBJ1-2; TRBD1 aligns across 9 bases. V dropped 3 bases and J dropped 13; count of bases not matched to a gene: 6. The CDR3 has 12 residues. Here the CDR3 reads CASSFQDRGLTF. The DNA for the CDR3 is TGTGCCAGCAGTTTTCAGGACAGGGGCCTCACCTTC.

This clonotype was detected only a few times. CDR3 region: CASSLRDRRYEQFF. The CDR3 bases are TGTGCCAGCAGTTTACGCGACAGGAGATATGAGCAGTTCTTC. The rearrangement links TRBV12-3 or TRBV12-4 to TRBJ2-1, with a tentative D call TRBD1 (6 bases). V shed 2 bases and J shed 8 bases, with 13 bases lying between them. This CDR3 is built from 14 residues.

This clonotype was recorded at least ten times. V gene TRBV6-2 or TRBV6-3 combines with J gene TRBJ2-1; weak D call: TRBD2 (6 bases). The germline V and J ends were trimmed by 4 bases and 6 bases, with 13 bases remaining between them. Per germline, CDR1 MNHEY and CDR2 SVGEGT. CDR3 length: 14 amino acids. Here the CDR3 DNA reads TGTGCCAGCAGTTTCTCCCTGGGGGGCAATGAGCAGTTCTTC. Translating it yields CASSFSLGGNEQFF.

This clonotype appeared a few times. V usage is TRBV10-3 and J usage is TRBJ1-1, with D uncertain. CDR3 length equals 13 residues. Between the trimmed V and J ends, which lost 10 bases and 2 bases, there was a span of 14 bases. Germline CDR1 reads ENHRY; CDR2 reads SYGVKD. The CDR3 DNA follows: TGTGCCACCCGACAAAACCTAAACACTGAAGCTTTCTTT. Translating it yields CATRQNLNTEAFF.

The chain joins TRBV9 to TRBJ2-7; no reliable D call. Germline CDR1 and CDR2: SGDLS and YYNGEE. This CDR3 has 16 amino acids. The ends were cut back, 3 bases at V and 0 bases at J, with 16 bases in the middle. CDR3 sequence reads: CASSASAFPDSYEQYF. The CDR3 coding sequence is TGTGCCAGCAGCGCCTCCGCGTTTCCCGACTCCTACGAGCAGTACTTC.

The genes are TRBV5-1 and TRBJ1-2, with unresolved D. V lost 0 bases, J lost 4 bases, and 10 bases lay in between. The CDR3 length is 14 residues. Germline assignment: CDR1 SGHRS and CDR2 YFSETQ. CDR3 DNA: TGCGCCAGCAGCTTGGGAATGGAAGCCTATGGCTACACCTTC. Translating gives CASSLGMEAYGYTF.

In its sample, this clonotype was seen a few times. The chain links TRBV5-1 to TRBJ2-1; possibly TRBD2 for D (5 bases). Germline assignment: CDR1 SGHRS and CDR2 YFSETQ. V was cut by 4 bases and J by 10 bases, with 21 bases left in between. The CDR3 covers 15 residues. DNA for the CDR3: TGCGCCAGCAGCCTAACTGTAGATTCGGGATTAGAGCAGTTCTTC. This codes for CASSLTVDSGLEQFF.

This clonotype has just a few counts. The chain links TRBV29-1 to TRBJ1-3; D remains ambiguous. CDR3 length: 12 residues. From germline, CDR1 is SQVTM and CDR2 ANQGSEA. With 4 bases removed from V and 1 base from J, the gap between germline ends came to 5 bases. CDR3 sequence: CSVGYSGNTIYF. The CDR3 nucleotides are TGCAGCGTTGGATATTCTGGAAACACCATATATTTT. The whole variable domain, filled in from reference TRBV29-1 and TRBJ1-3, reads SAVISQKPSRDICQRGTSLTIQCQVDSQVTMMFWYRQQPGQSLTLIATANQGSEATYESGFVIDKFPISRPNLTFSTLTVSNMSPEDSSIYLCSVGYSGNTIYFGEGSWLTVV.